These T cell receptor beta chains were read from a single sample in a study of siplizumab effects on memory and regulatory T cells. The data were produced by immunoSEQ multiplex PCR, yet TCRdb's version contains in-frame clones alone and is incomplete. This sample has approximately 100,000 clones, with 75% to 95% found just once. Sequences were obtained from CD4+ T cells sorted from blood. These receptors all stem from a human donor in good health. Some clones in this sample may be carry-over from other donors' samples. Both conserved end residues are part of each CDR3. A D gene is named only where the DNA matches it firmly. Clone size is stated in some rows and not others, as once, few, many or a class when expanded.

v_call: TRBV4-2; j_call: TRBJ2-2; d_call: NA; clone_size: NA; cdr3_nt: TGTGCCAGCAGCCAAGACTCGGCAAGGGAGCTGTTTTTT; cdr3_aa: CASSQDSARELFF
v_call: TRBV11-2; j_call: TRBJ2-1; d_call: TRBD2; clone_size: NA; cdr3_nt: TGTGCCAGCAGCTTCTCCGATCCTAGCGGGAGTTTTTCCAATGAGCAGTTCTTC; cdr3_aa: CASSFSDPSGSFSNEQFF
v_call: TRBV5-1; j_call: TRBJ2-3; d_call: TRBD2; clone_size: once; cdr3_nt: TGCGCCAGCAGCTTGGAGGGACTAGCGAACACAGATACGCAGTATTTT; cdr3_aa: CASSLEGLANTDTQYF
v_call: TRBV5-4; j_call: TRBJ2-3; d_call: NA; clone_size: NA; cdr3_nt: TGTGCCAGCAGCTTGGCCTCTCGACCCGATGGGCAGTATTTT; cdr3_aa: CASSLASRPDGQYF
v_call: TRBV6-5; j_call: TRBJ1-2; d_call: NA; clone_size: NA; cdr3_nt: TGTGCCAGCATCCTTTTTCCGGACAACTATGGCTACACCTTC; cdr3_aa: CASILFPDNYGYTF
v_call: TRBV5-1; j_call: TRBJ2-7; d_call: TRBD1; clone_size: NA; cdr3_nt: TGCGCCAGCGGGACAGAGTACGACGAGCAGTACTTC; cdr3_aa: CASGTEYDEQYF
v_call: TRBV7-9; j_call: TRBJ2-2; d_call: NA; clone_size: NA; cdr3_nt: TGTGCCAGCAGCTTTGGACACTCCGGGGAGCTGTTTTTT; cdr3_aa: CASSFGHSGELFF
v_call: TRBV6-5; j_call: TRBJ2-2; d_call: NA; clone_size: NA; cdr3_nt: TGTGCCAGCAGCCCTAGGACCGGGGAGCTGTTTTTT; cdr3_aa: CASSPRTGELFF
v_call: TRBV30; j_call: TRBJ1-1; d_call: NA; clone_size: NA; cdr3_nt: TGTGCCTGGAGTCGAGGGGCGGAGACTGAAGCTTTCTTT; cdr3_aa: CAWSRGAETEAFF
v_call: TRBV30; j_call: TRBJ2-1; d_call: TRBD2; clone_size: NA; cdr3_nt: TGTGCCTGGGTTGATCAGAGACTAGCGGGTACCTACAATGAGCAGTTCTTC; cdr3_aa: CAWVDQRLAGTYNEQFF
v_call: TRBV29-1; j_call: TRBJ1-2; d_call: NA; clone_size: NA; cdr3_nt: TGCAGCGCCCCAGAGCGTTTCAACTATGGCTACACCTTC; cdr3_aa: CSAPERFNYGYTF
v_call: TRBV7-2; j_call: TRBJ2-7; d_call: NA; clone_size: NA; cdr3_nt: TGTGCCAGCAGCTTAGACCATAAAATCCCCGAGCAGTACTTC; cdr3_aa: CASSLDHKIPEQYF
v_call: TRBV19; j_call: TRBJ1-4; d_call: NA; clone_size: NA; cdr3_nt: TGTGCCAGTAGTATACAGGGCGCGGATGAAAAACTGTTTTTT; cdr3_aa: CASSIQGADEKLFF
v_call: TRBV5-4; j_call: TRBJ1-1; d_call: TRBD1; clone_size: NA; cdr3_nt: TGTGCCAGCACCAAACAGGGGACCACTGAAGCTTTCTTT; cdr3_aa: CASTKQGTTEAFF
v_call: TRBV6-6; j_call: TRBJ2-7; d_call: NA; clone_size: NA; cdr3_nt: TGTGCCAGCAGTTACGCACAGAATTACGAGCAGTACTTC; cdr3_aa: CASSYAQNYEQYF
v_call: TRBV21-1; j_call: TRBJ2-4; d_call: NA; clone_size: NA; cdr3_nt: TGTGCCAGCAGCAAGAACTGGACCCTAGCCAAAAACATTCAGTACTTC; cdr3_aa: CASSKNWTLAKNIQYF
v_call: TRBV19; j_call: TRBJ1-4; d_call: TRBD1; clone_size: once; cdr3_nt: TGTGCCAGTCGTACCCCTGGAGGGGGCGAAACTAATGAAAAACTGTTTTTT; cdr3_aa: CASRTPGGGETNEKLFF
v_call: TRBV5-1; j_call: TRBJ1-2; d_call: TRBD1; clone_size: NA; cdr3_nt: TGCGCCAGCAGCTTGGCCGCGGACAGGGTTGGCTACACCTTC; cdr3_aa: CASSLAADRVGYTF
v_call: TRBV28; j_call: TRBJ1-4; d_call: NA; clone_size: NA; cdr3_nt: TGTGCCAGCAGAGTTACCAGTCCAGCAACTAATGAAAAACTGTTTTTT; cdr3_aa: CASRVTSPATNEKLFF
v_call: TRBV5-1; j_call: TRBJ1-1; d_call: NA; clone_size: NA; cdr3_nt: TGCGCCAGCAGCTCAATCGACTCGGTGGTGACTGAAGCTTTCTTT; cdr3_aa: CASSSIDSVVTEAFF
v_call: TRBV9; j_call: TRBJ2-3; d_call: TRBD1; clone_size: NA; cdr3_nt: TGTGCCAGCAGCGTCGGGACAGGCCCAAGCACAGATACGCAGTATTTT; cdr3_aa: CASSVGTGPSTDTQYF
v_call: TRBV4-1; j_call: TRBJ1-5; d_call: NA; clone_size: NA; cdr3_nt: TGCGCCAGCAGCCAAGTTGGCTCTCAGCCCCAGCATTTT; cdr3_aa: CASSQVGSQPQHF
v_call: TRBV27; j_call: TRBJ2-4; d_call: TRBD1; clone_size: NA; cdr3_nt: TGTGCCAGCACCAGTGGGACAGGCGGTGCCAAAAACATTCAGTACTTC; cdr3_aa: CASTSGTGGAKNIQYF
v_call: TRBV28; j_call: TRBJ2-3; d_call: NA; clone_size: NA; cdr3_nt: TGTGCCAGCAGTTTATGGTCGAAAATCGGAGATACGCAGTATTTT; cdr3_aa: CASSLWSKIGDTQYF
v_call: TRBV27; j_call: TRBJ2-1; d_call: TRBD2; clone_size: once; cdr3_nt: TGTGCCAGCAGCCCCCTAGCGGGAGTGTTAAATGAGCAGTTCTTC; cdr3_aa: CASSPLAGVLNEQFF
v_call: TRBV7-6; j_call: TRBJ1-3; d_call: TRBD1; clone_size: few; cdr3_nt: TGTGCCAGCAGCTCAGGCCTACAGGGGGCGCCTGGAAACACCATATATTTT; cdr3_aa: CASSSGLQGAPGNTIYF
v_call: TRBV19; j_call: TRBJ2-3; d_call: NA; clone_size: NA; cdr3_nt: TGTGCCAGTAGTTCCGGGACCCCCAGCCGGGGCACAGATACGCAGTATTTT; cdr3_aa: CASSSGTPSRGTDTQYF
v_call: TRBV10-2; j_call: TRBJ2-3; d_call: NA; clone_size: NA; cdr3_nt: TGCGCCAGCACCCGATTGGGGGATACGCAGTATTTT; cdr3_aa: CASTRLGDTQYF
v_call: TRBV7-3; j_call: TRBJ2-1; d_call: NA; clone_size: NA; cdr3_nt: TGTGCCAGCAGCCGTGGGGACGCAAACAATGAGCAGTTCTTC; cdr3_aa: CASSRGDANNEQFF
v_call: TRBV2; j_call: TRBJ2-5; d_call: TRBD2; clone_size: NA; cdr3_nt: TGTGCCAGCAGTGAGGATCTAGCGGGATCTGGTACGGAGACCCAGTACTTC; cdr3_aa: CASSEDLAGSGTETQYF
v_call: TRBV4-2; j_call: TRBJ1-2; d_call: TRBD1; clone_size: NA; cdr3_nt: TGTGCCAGCAGCCACGGACAGGGGAATGATGGCTACACCTTC; cdr3_aa: CASSHGQGNDGYTF
v_call: TRBV6-6; j_call: TRBJ2-7; d_call: TRBD2; clone_size: NA; cdr3_nt: TGTGCCAGCAGCCGACTAGCGGGAACAGGAGAGCAGTACTTC; cdr3_aa: CASSRLAGTGEQYF
v_call: TRBV11-3; j_call: TRBJ2-3; d_call: NA; clone_size: NA; cdr3_nt: TGTGCCAGCAGCTTAGGAATTAGGACAGATACGCAGTATTTT; cdr3_aa: CASSLGIRTDTQYF
v_call: TRBV19; j_call: TRBJ2-6; d_call: NA; clone_size: once; cdr3_nt: TGTGCCAGTAGTGCCCGGTTATACTCTGGGGCCAACGTCCTGACTTTC; cdr3_aa: CASSARLYSGANVLTF
v_call: TRBV6-1; j_call: TRBJ2-1; d_call: NA; clone_size: NA; cdr3_nt: TGTGCCAGCAGTGAATTCCGCGGGATCGGCGCTGAGCAGTTCTTC; cdr3_aa: CASSEFRGIGAEQFF
v_call: TRBV5-1; j_call: TRBJ2-7; d_call: TRBD1; clone_size: NA; cdr3_nt: TGCGCCAGCAGCTTGGACCGACAGGGGGCGGCCTACGAGCAGTACTTC; cdr3_aa: CASSLDRQGAAYEQYF
v_call: TRBV28; j_call: TRBJ2-5; d_call: TRBD1; clone_size: NA; cdr3_nt: TGTGCCAGCAGCCACAGGGGCGAGACCCAGTACTTC; cdr3_aa: CASSHRGETQYF
v_call: TRBV6-1; j_call: TRBJ2-7; d_call: NA; clone_size: NA; cdr3_nt: TGTGCCTGCTTCGATTCCTACGAGCAGTACTTC; cdr3_aa: CACFDSYEQYF
v_call: TRBV4-2; j_call: TRBJ2-7; d_call: NA; clone_size: NA; cdr3_nt: TGTGCCAGCAGCCCCGTCGGGGTATCCGACGAGCAGTACTTC; cdr3_aa: CASSPVGVSDEQYF
v_call: TRBV7-3; j_call: TRBJ1-1; d_call: NA; clone_size: NA; cdr3_nt: TGTGCCAGCAGCAACCGGGGTGGGGACACTGAAGCTTTCTTT; cdr3_aa: CASSNRGGDTEAFF
v_call: TRBV6-6; j_call: TRBJ1-5; d_call: NA; clone_size: NA; cdr3_nt: TGTGCCAGCAGTAGGACAGGCAATCAGCCCCAGCATTTT; cdr3_aa: CASSRTGNQPQHF
v_call: TRBV7-9; j_call: TRBJ1-2; d_call: NA; clone_size: NA; cdr3_nt: TGTGCCAGCAGCCCCCCCGGCCCTAACTATGGCTACACCTTC; cdr3_aa: CASSPPGPNYGYTF
v_call: TRBV7-9; j_call: TRBJ2-4; d_call: TRBD2; clone_size: once; cdr3_nt: TGTGCCAGCAGCCCCACTAGCGGAGGTCAGTACTTC; cdr3_aa: CASSPTSGGQYF
v_call: TRBV9; j_call: TRBJ2-5; d_call: TRBD2; clone_size: NA; cdr3_nt: TGTGCCAGCAGTGGTGCGGGACCGGGACTAGCGGGACAAGAGACCCAGTACTTC; cdr3_aa: CASSGAGPGLAGQETQYF